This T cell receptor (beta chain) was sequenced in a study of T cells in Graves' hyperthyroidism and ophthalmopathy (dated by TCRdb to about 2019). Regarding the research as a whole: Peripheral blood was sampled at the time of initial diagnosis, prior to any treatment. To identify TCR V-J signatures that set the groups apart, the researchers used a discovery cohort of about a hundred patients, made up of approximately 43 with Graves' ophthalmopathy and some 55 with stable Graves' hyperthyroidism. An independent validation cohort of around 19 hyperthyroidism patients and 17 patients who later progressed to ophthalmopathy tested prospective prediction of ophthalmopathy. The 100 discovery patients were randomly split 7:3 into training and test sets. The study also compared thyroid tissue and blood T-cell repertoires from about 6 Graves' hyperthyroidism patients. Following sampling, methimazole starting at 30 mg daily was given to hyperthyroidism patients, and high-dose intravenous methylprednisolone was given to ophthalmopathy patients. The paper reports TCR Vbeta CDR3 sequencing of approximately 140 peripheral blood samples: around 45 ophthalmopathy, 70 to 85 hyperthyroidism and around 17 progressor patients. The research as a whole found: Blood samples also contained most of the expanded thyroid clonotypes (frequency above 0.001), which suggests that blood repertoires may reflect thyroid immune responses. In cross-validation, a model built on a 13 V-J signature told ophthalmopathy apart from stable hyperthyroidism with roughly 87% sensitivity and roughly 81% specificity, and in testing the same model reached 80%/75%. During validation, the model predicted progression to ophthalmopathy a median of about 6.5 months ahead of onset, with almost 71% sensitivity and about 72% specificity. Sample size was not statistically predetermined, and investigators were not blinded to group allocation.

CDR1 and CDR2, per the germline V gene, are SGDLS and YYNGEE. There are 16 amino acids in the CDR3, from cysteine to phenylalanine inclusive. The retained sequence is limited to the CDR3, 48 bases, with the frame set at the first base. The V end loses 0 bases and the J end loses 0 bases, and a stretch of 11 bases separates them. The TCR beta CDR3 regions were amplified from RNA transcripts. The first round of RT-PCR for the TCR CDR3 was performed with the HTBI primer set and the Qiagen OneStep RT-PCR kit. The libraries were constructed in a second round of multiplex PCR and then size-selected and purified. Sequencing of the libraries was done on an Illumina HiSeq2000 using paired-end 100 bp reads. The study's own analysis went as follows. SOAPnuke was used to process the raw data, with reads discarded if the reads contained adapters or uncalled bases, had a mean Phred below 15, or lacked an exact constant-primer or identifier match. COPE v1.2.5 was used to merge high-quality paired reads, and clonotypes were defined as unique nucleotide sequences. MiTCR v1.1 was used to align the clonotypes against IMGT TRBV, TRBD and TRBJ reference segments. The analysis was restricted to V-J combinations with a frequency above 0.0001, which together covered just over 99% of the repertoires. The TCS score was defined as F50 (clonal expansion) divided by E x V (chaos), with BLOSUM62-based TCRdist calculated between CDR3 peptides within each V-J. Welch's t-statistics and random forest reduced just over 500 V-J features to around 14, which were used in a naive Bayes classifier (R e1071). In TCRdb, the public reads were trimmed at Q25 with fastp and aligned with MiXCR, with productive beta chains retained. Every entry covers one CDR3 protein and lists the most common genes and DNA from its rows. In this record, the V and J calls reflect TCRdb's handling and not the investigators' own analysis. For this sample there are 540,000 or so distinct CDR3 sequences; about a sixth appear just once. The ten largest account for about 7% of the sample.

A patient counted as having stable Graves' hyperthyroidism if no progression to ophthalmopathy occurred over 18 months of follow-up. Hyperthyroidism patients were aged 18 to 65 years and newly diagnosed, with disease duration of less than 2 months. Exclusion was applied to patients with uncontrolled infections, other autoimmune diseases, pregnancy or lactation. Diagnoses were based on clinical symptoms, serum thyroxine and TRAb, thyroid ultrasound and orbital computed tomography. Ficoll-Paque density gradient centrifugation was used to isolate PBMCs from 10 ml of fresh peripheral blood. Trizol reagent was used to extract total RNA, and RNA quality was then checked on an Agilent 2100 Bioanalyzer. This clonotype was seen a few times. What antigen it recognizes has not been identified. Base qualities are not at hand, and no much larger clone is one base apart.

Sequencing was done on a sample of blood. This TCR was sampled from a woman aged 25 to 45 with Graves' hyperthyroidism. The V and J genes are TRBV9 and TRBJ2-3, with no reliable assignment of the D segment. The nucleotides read TGTGCCAGCAGCGTAGGCGGTTACACAAGCACAGATACGCAGTATTTT. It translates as CASSVGGYTSTDTQYF.